This T cell receptor beta chain was sequenced in a study of blood T cell repertoires in COVID-19. On the study more broadly: Material from acute and convalescent COVID-19 was sourced from the United States, Italy and Spain. PBMCs, B-cell-depleted T cells, or T cells provided the cDNA or gDNA that made up the material.

The germline gives CDR1 LNHDA, CDR2 SQIVND (reference sequence). This CDR3 has 15 residues. V was pared by 3 bases and J by 5 bases, with 5 bases of the junction left unmatched. Per the authors' pipeline: Using reference gene primer amplification, nucleated cell counts were estimated. Repertoires were generated with immunoSEQ multiplex PCR, while TCRdb's copy carries only in-frame clones and drops some. V, J and clone size reflect that table, while D and trimming were determined from the DNA. The sample has 65,000 to 75,000 clones; approximately 82% are singletons. The sequenced material came from peripheral blood. J is TRBJ1-4 and V is TRBV19; 8 positions agree with TRBD1. This clonotype originated in an elderly woman with acute or convalescent COVID-19. The CDR3 nucleotides are TGTGCCAGTAGTATCCCTAGGACAGGGAATGAAAAACTGTTTTTT. This gives the protein CASSIPRTGNEKLFF.